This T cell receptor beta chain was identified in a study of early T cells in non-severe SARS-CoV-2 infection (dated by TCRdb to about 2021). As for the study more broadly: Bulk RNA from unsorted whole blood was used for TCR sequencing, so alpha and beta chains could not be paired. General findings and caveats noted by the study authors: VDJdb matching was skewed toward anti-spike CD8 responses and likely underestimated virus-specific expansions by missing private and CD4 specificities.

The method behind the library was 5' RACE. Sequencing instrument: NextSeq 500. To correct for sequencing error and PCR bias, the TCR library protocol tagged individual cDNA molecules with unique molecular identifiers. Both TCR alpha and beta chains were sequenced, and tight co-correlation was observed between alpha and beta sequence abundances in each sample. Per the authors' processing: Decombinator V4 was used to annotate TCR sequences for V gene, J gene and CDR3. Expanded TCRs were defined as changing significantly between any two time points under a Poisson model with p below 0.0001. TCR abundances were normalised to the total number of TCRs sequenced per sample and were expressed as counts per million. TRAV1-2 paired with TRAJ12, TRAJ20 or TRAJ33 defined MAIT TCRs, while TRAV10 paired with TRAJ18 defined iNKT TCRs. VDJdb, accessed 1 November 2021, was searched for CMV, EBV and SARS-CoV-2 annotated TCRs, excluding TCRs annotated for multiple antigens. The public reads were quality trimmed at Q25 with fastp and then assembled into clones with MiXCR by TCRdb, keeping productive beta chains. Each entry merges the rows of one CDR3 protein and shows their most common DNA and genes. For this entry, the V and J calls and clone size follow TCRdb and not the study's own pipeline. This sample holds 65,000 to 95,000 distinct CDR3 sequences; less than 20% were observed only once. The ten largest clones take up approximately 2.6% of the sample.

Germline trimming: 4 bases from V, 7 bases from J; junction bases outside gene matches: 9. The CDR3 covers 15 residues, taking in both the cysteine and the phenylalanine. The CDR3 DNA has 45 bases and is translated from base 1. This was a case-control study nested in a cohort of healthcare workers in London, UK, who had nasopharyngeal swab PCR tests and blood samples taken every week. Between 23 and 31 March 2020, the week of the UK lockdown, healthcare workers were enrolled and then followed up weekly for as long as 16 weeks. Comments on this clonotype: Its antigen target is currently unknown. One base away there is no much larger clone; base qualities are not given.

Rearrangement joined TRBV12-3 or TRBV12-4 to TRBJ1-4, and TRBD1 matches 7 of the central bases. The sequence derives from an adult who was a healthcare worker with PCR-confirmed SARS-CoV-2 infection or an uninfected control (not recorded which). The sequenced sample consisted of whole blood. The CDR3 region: CASSSGTVRGEKLFF. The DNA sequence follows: TGTGCCAGCAGTTCCGGGACAGTAAGGGGTGAAAAACTGTTTTTT.